This TCR beta chain appears in the sequencing data of a study of shared clonotypes between healthy human individuals. The wider study: CD4 naive and memory got three plates each, CD8 naive two, CD8 memory one. Points from the study as a whole: The low donor count limited represented genetic and exposure-history diversity. Tissue TCR repertoires likely differ from these blood-only repertoires. It was observed that roughly 5.4% of naive CD4 clonotypes were shared across a handful of donors.

About this clone itself: What it binds is not known.

Terminally differentiated effector memory CD45RA+ cells were excluded from the naive CD8 cells, which were CD45RO-negative and positively selected for CCR7. From germline, CDR1 is LGHNA and CDR2 YSLEER. Trimming left V 1 base short and J 4 bases short, with 14 bases between. CDR3 size: 15 residues. Profiled with immunoSEQ multiplex PCR; TCRdb holds only in-frame clones, not every one. The sample includes over 800,000 clones, 90% to 95% seen only once; the top ten take more than 20%. The sequencing sample was made of naive CD8+ T cells sorted from blood. This sequence was found in a young man in good health. The gene calls are TRBV4-3 and TRBJ2-7; TRBD2 is a possible D gene (6 bases). The CDR3 region has the DNA TGCGCCAGCAGCCAAGCATCCGGGAGTATATACGAGCAGTACTTC. Its protein is CASSQASGSIYEQYF.